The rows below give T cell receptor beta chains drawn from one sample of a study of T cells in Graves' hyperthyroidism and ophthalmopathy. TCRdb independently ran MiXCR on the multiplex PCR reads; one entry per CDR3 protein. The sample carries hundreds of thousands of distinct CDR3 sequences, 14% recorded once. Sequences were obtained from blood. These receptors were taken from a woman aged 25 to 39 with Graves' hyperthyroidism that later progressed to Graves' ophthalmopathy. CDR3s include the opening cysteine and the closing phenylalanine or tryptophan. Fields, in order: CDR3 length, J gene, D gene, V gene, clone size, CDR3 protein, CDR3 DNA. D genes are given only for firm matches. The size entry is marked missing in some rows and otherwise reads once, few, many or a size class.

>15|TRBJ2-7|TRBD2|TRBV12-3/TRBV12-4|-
CASRITGTSGAEQYF
TGTGCCAGCAGAATAACCGGGACTAGCGGAGCAGAGCAGTACTTC
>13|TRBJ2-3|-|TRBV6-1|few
CAISYGVPDTQYF
TGTGCCATATCTTATGGGGTCCCAGATACGCAGTATTTT
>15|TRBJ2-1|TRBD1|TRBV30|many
CAWSDRSTGKVEQFF
TGTGCCTGGAGTGACCGCTCGACAGGGAAGGTTGAGCAGTTCTTC
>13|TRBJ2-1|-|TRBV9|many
CASSVDPNNEQFF
TGTGCCAGCAGCGTAGATCCTAACAATGAGCAGTTCTTC
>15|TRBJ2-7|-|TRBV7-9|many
CASSVTGTGDYEQYF
TGTGCCAGCAGCGTAACCGGGACTGGAGACTACGAGCAGTACTTC
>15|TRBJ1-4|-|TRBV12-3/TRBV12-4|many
CASSPNLQFGEKLFF
TGTGCCAGCAGTCCCAATCTCCAGTTTGGTGAAAAACTGTTTTTT
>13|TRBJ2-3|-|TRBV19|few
CASSIGTADTQYF
TGTGCCAGTAGTATAGGGACTGCGGATACGCAGTATTTT
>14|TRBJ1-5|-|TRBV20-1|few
CSAREIAGPQPQHF
TGCAGTGCTAGAGAAATCGCGGGGCCTCAGCCCCAGCATTTT
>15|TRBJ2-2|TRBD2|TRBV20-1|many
CSARAAGGITGELFF
TGCAGTGCTAGGGCGGCGGGAGGGATCACCGGGGAGCTGTTTTTT
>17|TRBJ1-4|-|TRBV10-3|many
CAISELVVGDNERKLFF
TGTGCCATCAGTGAGTTGGTGGTTGGGGACAATGAACGAAAACTGTTTTTT
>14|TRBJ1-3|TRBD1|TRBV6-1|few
CASGIGQGANTIYF
TGTGCCAGCGGAATCGGACAGGGGGCGAACACCATATATTTT
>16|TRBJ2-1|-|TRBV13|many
CASSLKYYSSYNEQFF
TGTGCCAGCAGCTTAAAATACTACAGCTCCTACAATGAGCAGTTCTTC
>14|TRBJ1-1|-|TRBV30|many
CAWRNRAGNTEAFF
TGTGCCTGGAGGAACAGGGCGGGGAACACTGAAGCTTTCTTT
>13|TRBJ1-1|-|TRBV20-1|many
CSARPLLYTEAFF
TGCAGTGCTAGACCGCTTCTGTACACTGAAGCTTTCTTT
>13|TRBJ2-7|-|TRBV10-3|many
CASGDQTDDEQYF
TGTGCCAGCGGGGACCAAACCGACGACGAGCAGTACTTC
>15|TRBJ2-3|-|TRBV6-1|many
CASSPAGYYTDTQYF
TGTGCCAGCAGCCCGGCGGGTTATTACACAGATACGCAGTATTTT
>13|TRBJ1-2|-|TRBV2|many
CASRGEGVGGYTF
TGTGCCAGCAGAGGTGAGGGCGTTGGTGGCTACACCTTC
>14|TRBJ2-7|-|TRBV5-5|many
CASSLSVRNYEQYF
TGTGCCAGCAGCTTGTCCGTTAGGAACTACGAGCAGTACTTC
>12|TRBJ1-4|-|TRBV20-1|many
CSARGINEKLFF
TGCAGTGCTAGAGGGATTAATGAAAAACTGTTTTTT
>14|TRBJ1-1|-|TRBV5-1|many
CASSLRGLDTEAFF
TGCGCCAGCAGCTTGAGGGGCTTGGACACTGAAGCTTTCTTT
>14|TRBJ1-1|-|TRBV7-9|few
CASNRAAGLPEAFF
TGTGCCAGCAATCGGGCCGCGGGGCTCCCTGAAGCTTTCTTT
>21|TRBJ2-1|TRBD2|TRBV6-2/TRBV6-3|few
CASSYSAFSPSGTPRGNEQFF
TGTGCCAGCAGTTACTCTGCTTTTTCGCCTAGCGGGACTCCAAGGGGAAATGAGCAGTTCTTC
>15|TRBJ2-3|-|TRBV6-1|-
CASRHVRSSTDTQYF
TGTGCCAGCAGGCACGTCCGTTCTAGCACAGATACGCAGTATTTT
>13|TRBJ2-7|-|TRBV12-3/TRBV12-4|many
CASSPPLGYEQYF
TGTGCCAGCAGCCCCCCGTTAGGTTACGAGCAGTACTTC
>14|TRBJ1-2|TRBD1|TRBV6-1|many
CASRTLTGSYGYTF
TGTGCCAGCAGGACTTTGACAGGGAGCTATGGCTACACCTTC
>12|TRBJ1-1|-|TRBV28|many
CASSSGTLEAFF
TGTGCCAGCAGTTCCGGGACCCTCGAAGCTTTCTTT
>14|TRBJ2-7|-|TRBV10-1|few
CASSESSDPYEQYF
TGCGCCAGCAGTGAGTCGTCGGACCCTTACGAGCAGTACTTC
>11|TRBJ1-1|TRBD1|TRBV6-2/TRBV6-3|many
CASKDRGEAFF
TGTGCCAGCAAAGACAGGGGAGAAGCTTTCTTT
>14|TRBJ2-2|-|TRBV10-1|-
CASSGTLNTGELFF
TGCGCCAGCAGCGGGACTTTGAATACCGGGGAGCTGTTTTTT
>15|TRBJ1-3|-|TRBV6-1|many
CASSLTLSSGNTIYF
TGTGCCAGCAGCTTGACCCTCTCCTCTGGAAACACCATATATTTT
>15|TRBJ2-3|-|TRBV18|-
CASSFRQQETDTQYF
TGTGCCAGCTCATTTCGACAGCAGGAGACAGATACGCAGTATTTT
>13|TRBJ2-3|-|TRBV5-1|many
CASSLAAQDTQYF
TGCGCCAGCAGCTTGGCAGCCCAGGATACGCAGTATTTT
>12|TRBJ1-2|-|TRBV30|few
CAWSPGVGGYTF
TGTGCCTGGAGTCCCGGCGTTGGGGGCTACACCTTC
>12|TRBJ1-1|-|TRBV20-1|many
CSASKGNTEAFF
TGCAGTGCATCTAAGGGGAACACTGAAGCTTTCTTT
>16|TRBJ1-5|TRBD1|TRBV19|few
CASSTGTGVSNQPQHF
TGTGCCAGTAGTACAGGGACAGGGGTAAGCAATCAGCCCCAGCATTTT
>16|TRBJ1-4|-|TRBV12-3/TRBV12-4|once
CASSSDRDWGYEKLFF
TGTGCCAGCAGTTCGGACAGAGACTGGGGGTATGAAAAACTGTTTTTT
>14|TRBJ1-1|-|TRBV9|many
CASSVGGAITEAFF
TGTGCCAGCAGCGTAGGGGGGGCTATCACTGAAGCTTTCTTT
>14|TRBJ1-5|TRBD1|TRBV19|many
CASSWGTDNQPQHF
TGTGCCAGTAGTTGGGGGACAGACAATCAGCCCCAGCATTTT
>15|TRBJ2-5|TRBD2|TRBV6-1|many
CASSAALAGGETQYF
TGTGCCAGCAGTGCCGCACTAGCGGGAGGAGAGACCCAGTACTTC
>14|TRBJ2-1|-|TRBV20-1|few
CSARYPGRGVEQFF
TGCAGTGCTAGATACCCGGGAAGGGGGGTTGAGCAGTTCTTC
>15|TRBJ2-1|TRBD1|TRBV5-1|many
CASSLTGSSYNEQFF
TGTGCCAGCAGCTTGACAGGGAGCTCCTACAATGAGCAGTTCTTC
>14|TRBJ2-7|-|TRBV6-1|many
CASSESFPAYEQYF
TGTGCCAGCAGTGAATCATTTCCAGCGTACGAGCAGTACTTC
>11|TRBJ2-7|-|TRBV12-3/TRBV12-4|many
CASTLWGEQYF
TGTGCCAGCACCCTCTGGGGAGAGCAGTACTTC
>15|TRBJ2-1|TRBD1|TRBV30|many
CAWSIRGQIYNEQFF
TGTGCCTGGAGTATAAGGGGACAGATCTACAATGAGCAGTTCTTC
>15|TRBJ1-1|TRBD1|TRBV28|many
CASSGGTGLTTEAFF
TGTGCCAGCAGCGGGGGGACAGGGTTGACCACTGAAGCTTTCTTT
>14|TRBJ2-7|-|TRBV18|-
CASSPGRVTYEQYF
TGTGCCAGCTCACCAGGGCGGGTTACCTACGAGCAGTACTTC
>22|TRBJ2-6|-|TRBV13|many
CASSSLVAGSADFSSGANVLTF
TGTGCCAGCAGCTCGCTTGTCGCGGGTAGTGCCGACTTTTCCTCTGGGGCCAACGTCCTGACTTTC
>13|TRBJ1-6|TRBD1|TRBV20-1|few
CSATGTANSPLHF
TGCAGTGCCACCGGGACAGCTAATTCACCCCTCCACTTT
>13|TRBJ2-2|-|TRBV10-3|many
CAIDREATGELFF
TGTGCCATCGACAGGGAGGCCACCGGGGAGCTGTTTTTT
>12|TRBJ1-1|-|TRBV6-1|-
CASIGGAPEAFF
TGTGCCAGCATAGGGGGGGCTCCTGAAGCTTTCTTT
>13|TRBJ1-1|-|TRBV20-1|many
CSANLGVNTEAFF
TGCAGTGCTAATCTGGGGGTGAACACTGAAGCTTTCTTT
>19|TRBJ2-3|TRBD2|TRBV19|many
CASSIVRAGGPPDTDTQYF
TGTGCCAGTAGTATAGTTCGAGCGGGAGGGCCCCCCGACACAGATACGCAGTATTTT
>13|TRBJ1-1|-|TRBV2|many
CASSEDLNTEAFF
TGTGCCAGCAGTGAAGACCTGAACACTGAAGCTTTCTTT
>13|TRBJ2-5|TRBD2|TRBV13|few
CASSEREQETQYF
TGTGCCAGCAGCGAGCGGGAACAAGAGACCCAGTACTTC
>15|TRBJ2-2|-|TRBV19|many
CASNAGLSNTGELFF
TGTGCCAGTAATGCGGGACTTTCGAACACCGGGGAGCTGTTTTTT